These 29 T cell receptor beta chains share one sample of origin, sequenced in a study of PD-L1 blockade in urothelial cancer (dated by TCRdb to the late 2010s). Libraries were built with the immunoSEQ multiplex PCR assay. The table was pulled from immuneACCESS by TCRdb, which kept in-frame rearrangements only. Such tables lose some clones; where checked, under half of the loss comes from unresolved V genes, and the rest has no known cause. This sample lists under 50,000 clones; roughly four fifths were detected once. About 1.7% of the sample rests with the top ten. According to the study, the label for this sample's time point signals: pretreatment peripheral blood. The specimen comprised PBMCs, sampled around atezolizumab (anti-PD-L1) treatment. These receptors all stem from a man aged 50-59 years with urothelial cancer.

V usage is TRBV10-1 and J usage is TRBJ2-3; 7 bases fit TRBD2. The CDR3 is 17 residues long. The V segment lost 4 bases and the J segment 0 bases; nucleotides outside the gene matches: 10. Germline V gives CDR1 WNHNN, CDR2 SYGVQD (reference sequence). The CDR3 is CASSAMRLAGSTDTQYF. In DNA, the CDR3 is TGCGCCAGCAGTGCTATGCGACTAGCCGGTAGCACAGATACGCAGTATTTT.

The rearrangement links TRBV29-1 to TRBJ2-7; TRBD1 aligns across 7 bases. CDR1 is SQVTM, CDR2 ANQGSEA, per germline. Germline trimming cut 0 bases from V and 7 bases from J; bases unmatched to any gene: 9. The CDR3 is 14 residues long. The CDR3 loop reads CSVEDPGGGLEQYF. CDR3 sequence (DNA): TGCAGCGTTGAAGATCCAGGGGGTGGTCTGGAGCAGTACTTC.

CDR3: CAWLSGTDTQYF. The CDR3 coding sequence is TGTGCCTGGTTATCGGGAACAGATACGCAGTATTTT. The genes are TRBV30 and TRBJ2-3; a weak D match, TRBD2 (5 bases). Germline values: CDR1 GTSNPN, CDR2 SVGIG (reference sequence). V dropped 5 bases and J dropped 3 bases, with 9 bases sitting between them. The CDR3 sequence is 12 residues long.

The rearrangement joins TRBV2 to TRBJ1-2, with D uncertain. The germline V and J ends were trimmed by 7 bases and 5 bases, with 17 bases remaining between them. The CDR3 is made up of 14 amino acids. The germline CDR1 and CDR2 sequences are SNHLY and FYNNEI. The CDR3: CASKKTETGYGYTF. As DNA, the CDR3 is TGTGCCAGCAAGAAGACGGAGACGGGATATGGCTACACCTTC.

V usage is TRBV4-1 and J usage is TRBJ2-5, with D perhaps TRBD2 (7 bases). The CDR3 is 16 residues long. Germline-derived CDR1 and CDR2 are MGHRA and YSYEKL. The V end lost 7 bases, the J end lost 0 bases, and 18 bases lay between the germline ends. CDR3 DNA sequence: TGCGCCAGCACCCTAACTGGGGGGGCCAACCAAGAGACCCAGTACTTC. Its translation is CASTLTGGANQETQYF.

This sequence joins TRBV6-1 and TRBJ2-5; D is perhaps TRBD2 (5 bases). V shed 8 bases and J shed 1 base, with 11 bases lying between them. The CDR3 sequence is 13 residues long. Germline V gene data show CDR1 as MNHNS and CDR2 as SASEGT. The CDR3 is CASLWAGQETQYF. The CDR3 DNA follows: TGTGCCAGCCTCTGGGCGGGCCAAGAGACCCAGTACTTC.

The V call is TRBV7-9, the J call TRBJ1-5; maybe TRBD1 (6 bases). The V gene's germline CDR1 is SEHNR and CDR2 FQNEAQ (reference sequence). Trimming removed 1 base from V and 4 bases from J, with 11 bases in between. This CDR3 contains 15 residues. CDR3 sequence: CASSLGSGVNQPQHF. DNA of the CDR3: TGTGCCAGCAGCTTAGGGTCAGGGGTTAATCAGCCCCAGCATTTT. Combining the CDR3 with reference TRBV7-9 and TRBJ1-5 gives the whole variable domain DTGVSQNPRHKITKRGQNVTFRCDPISEHNRLYWYRQTLGQGPEFLTYFQNEAQLEKSRLLSDRFSAERPKGSFSTLEIQRTEQGDSAMYLCASSLGSGVNQPQHFGDGTRLSIL.

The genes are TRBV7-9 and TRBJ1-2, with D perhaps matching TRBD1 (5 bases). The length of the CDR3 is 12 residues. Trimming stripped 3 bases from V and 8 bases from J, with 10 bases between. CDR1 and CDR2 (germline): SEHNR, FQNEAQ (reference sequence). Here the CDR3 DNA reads TGTGCCAGCAGCTTCGGATCAGGGGGCTACACCTTC. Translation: CASSFGSGGYTF.

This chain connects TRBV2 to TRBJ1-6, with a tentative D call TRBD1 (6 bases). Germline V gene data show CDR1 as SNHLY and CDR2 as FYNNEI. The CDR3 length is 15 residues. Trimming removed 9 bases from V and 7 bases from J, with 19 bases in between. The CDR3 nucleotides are TGTGCCAGTAAATTACAGGGAGATAGGAATTCACCCCTCCACTTT. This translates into CASKLQGDRNSPLHF.

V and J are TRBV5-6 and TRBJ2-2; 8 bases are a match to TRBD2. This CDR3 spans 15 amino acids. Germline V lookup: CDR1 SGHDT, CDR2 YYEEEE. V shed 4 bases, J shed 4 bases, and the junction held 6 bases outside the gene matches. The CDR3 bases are TGTGCCAGCAGCCCGGGACTAGTGGGCACCGGGGAGCTGTTTTTT. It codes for CASSPGLVGTGELFF.

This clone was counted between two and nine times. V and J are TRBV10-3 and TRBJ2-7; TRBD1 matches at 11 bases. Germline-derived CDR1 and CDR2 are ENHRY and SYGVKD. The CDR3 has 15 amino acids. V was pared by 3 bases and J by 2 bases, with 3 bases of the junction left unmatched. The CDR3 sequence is CAISEGTGGPYEQYV. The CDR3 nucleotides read TGTGCCATCAGTGAAGGGACAGGGGGACCCTACGAGCAGTACGTC.

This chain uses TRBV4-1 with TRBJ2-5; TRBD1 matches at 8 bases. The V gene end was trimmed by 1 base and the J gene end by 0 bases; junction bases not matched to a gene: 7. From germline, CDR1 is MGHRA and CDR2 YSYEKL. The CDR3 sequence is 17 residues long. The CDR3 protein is CASSQVSGTGNQETQYF. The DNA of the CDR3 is TGCGCCAGCAGCCAAGTGTCCGGGACAGGCAACCAAGAGACCCAGTACTTC.

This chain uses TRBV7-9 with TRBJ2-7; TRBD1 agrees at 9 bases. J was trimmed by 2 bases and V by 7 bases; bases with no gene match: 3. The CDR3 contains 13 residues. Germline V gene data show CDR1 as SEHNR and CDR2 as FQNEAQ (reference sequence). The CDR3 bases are TGTGCCAGCACGGGACAGGGAACCTACGAGCAGTACGTC. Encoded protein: CASTGQGTYEQYV.

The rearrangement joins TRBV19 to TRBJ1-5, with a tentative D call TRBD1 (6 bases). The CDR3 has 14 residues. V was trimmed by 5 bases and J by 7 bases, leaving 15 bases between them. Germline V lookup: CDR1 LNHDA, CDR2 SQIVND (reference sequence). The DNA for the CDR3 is TGTGCCAGTAGTTCATACAGGGAGGGGCAGCCCCAGCATTTT. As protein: CASSSYREGQPQHF. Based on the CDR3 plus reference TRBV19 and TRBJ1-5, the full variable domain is DGGITQSPKYLFRKEGQNVTLSCEQNLNHDAMYWYRQDPGQGLRLIYYSQIVNDFQKGDIAEGYSVSREKKESFPLTVTSAQKNPTAFYLCASSSYREGQPQHFGDGTRLSIL.

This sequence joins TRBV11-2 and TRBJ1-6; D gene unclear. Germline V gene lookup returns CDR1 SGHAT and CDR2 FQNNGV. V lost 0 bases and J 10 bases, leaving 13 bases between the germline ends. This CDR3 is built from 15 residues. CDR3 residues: CASSLDHRGGSPLHF. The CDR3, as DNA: TGTGCCAGCAGCTTAGATCACCGGGGAGGCTCACCCCTCCACTTT.

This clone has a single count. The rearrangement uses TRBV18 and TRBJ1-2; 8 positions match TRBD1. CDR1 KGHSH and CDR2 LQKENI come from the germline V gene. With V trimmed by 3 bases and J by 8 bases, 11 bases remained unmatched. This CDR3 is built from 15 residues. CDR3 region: CASSPEGQANGGYTF. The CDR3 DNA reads TGTGCCAGCTCACCTGAGGGACAGGCAAATGGCGGCTACACCTTC.

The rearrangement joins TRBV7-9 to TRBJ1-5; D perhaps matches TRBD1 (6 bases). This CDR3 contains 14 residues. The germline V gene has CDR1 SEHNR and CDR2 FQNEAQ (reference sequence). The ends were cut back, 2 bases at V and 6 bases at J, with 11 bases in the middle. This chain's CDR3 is CASSLQGSVQPQHF. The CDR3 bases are TGTGCCAGCAGCTTACAGGGGTCAGTTCAGCCCCAGCATTTT.

As DNA, the CDR3 is TGTGCCAGCAGCTTGCAGGGGGACTTGGGAAACACCATATATTTT. This sequence encodes CASSLQGDLGNTIYF. V is TRBV5-5 and J is TRBJ1-3, with 7 bases fitting TRBD1. The CDR3 sequence is 15 residues long. The V gene end was trimmed by 1 base and the J gene end by 4 bases; junction bases not matched to a gene: 5. Germline CDR1 reads SGHKS; CDR2 reads YYEKEE (reference sequence).

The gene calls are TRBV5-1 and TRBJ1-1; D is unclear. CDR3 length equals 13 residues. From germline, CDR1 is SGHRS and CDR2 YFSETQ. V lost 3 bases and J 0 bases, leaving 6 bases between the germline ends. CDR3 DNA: TGCGCCAGCAGCTCTTCTATGAACACTGAAGCTTTCTTT. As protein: CASSSSMNTEAFF.

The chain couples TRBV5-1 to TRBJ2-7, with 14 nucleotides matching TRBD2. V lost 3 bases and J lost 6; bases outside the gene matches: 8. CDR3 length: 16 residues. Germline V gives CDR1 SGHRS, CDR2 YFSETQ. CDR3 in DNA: TGCGCCAGCAGCTCCGGGGGACTAGCGGGAGCGGGCGAGCAGTACTTC. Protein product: CASSSGGLAGAGEQYF.

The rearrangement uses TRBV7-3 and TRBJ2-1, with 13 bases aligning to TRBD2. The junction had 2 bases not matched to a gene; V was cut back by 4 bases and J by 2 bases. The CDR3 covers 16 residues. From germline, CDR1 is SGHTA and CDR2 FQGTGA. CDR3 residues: CASSYGTSGTYNEQFF. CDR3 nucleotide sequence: TGTGCCAGCAGCTACGGGACTAGCGGGACCTACAATGAGCAGTTCTTC.

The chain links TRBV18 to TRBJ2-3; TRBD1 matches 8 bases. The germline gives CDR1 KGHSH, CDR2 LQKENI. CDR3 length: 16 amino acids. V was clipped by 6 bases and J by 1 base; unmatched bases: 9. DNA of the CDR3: TGTGCCAGCTCTCCCACCTGGGGACAGGGCACAGATACGCAGTATTTT. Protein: CASSPTWGQGTDTQYF.

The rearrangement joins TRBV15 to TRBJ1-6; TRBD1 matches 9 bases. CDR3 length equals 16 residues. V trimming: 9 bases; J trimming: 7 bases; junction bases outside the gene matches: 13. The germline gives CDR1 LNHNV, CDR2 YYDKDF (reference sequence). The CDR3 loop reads CATKGIQGAGNSPLHF. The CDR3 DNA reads TGTGCCACGAAGGGGATACAGGGGGCCGGCAATTCACCCCTCCACTTT.

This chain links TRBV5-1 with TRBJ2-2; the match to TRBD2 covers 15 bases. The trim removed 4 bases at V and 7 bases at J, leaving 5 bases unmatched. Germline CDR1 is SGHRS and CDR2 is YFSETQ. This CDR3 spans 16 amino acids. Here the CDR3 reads CASSPRTSGGGGELFF. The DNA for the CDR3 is TGCGCCAGCAGCCCCCGGACTAGCGGGGGGGGCGGGGAGCTGTTTTTT.

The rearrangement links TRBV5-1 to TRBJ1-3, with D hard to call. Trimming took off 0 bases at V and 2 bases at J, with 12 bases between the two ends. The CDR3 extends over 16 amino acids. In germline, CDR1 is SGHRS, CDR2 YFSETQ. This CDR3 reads CASSLEQSSAGNTIYF. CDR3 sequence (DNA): TGCGCCAGCAGCTTGGAACAGTCTTCCGCTGGAAACACCATATATTTT. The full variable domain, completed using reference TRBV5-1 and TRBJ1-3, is KAGVTQTPRYLIKTRGQQVTLSCSPISGHRSVSWYQQTPGQGLQFLFEYFSETQRNKGNFPGRFSGRQFSNSRSEMNVSTLELGDSALYLCASSLEQSSAGNTIYFGEGSWLTVV.

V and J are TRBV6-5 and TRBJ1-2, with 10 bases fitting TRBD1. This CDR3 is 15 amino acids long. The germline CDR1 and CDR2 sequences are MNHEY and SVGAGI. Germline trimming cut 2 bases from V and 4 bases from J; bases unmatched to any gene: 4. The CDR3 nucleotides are TGTGCCAGCAGTTACGGGGACAGGGGCTCCTATGGCTACACCTTC. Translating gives CASSYGDRGSYGYTF.

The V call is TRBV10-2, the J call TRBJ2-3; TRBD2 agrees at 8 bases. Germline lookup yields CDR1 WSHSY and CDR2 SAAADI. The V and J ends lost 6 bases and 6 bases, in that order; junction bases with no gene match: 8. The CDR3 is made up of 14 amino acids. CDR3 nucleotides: TGCGCCAGCAGGGGCGGGGGGCCCGGGGATACGCAGTATTTT. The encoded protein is CASRGGGPGDTQYF.

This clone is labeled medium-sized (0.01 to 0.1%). The CDR3 sequence is CASSLGQGTLFDEQYF. As DNA, the CDR3 is TGCGCCAGCAGCCTGGGACAGGGGACCCTATTCGACGAGCAGTACTTC. This chain uses TRBV4-1 with TRBJ2-7, with 10 bases aligning to TRBD1. Per germline, CDR1 MGHRA and CDR2 YSYEKL. After removal of 4 bases from V and 5 bases from J, the junction contained 11 bases not matched to a gene. The CDR3 contains 16 residues.

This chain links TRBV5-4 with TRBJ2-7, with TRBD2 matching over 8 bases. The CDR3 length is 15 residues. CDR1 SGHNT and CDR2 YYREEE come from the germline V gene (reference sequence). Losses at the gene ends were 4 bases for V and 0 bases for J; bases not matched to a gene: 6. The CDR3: CASSPGGLSSYEQYF. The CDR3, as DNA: TGTGCCAGCAGCCCGGGGGGGCTGAGCTCCTACGAGCAGTACTTC.